This is a list of T cell receptor beta chains from one sample in a study of blood T cells in healthy people across ages. TCRdb re-derived calls from the 5' RACE reads in MiXCR, one entry per CDR3 protein. The sample lists over a million distinct CDR3 sequences; roughly 43% were seen once. The sequenced sample was blood. These receptors originate from a young woman in good health. Both conserved end residues are part of each CDR3. The D gene is left open where the match is weak. Clone size is shown for a subset of rows, as once, few, many or a class of expanded clone.

DNA	CDR3	D	J	V	size
TGTGCCATCAGTGAGTCGACTTGGGGATTCCACGAGCAGTACTTC	CAISESTWGFHEQYF	NA	TRBJ2-7	TRBV10-3	NA
TGTGCCAGCAGTTACACTAGCGGGAGGAGACAGTTCTTC	CASSYTSGRRQFF	TRBD2	TRBJ2-1	TRBV6-5	NA
TGTGCCAGCACCCGGGGGGACTACAATGAGCGGTTCTTC	CASTRGDYNERFF	TRBD2	TRBJ2-1	TRBV6-6	NA
TGTGCCAGCAGCGTAGGTAATGTGAATGAGCAGTACTTC	CASSVGNVNEQYF	NA	TRBJ2-5	TRBV7-6	NA
TGTGCCAGCAGCCCCCGACTAGCGGCTATTAGCACAGATACGCAGTATTTT	CASSPRLAAISTDTQYF	TRBD2	TRBJ2-3	TRBV7-2	NA
TGTGCCAGCAGCCAAGCGGGTTACGAGCGGTACTTC	CASSQAGYERYF	NA	TRBJ2-7	TRBV4-2	once
TGTGCCAGCAGTTTATCGTACAGGGGAGCAGATACGCAGTATTTT	CASSLSYRGADTQYF	TRBD1	TRBJ2-3	TRBV27	NA
TGTGCCAGCAGTGAGTATCTAGCGGGATCCTACAATGGGCAGTTCTTC	CASSEYLAGSYNGQFF	TRBD2	TRBJ2-1	TRBV25-1	once
TGTGCCAGCAGCCAAGCTGCGAGCTCCTACAATGAGCAGTTCTTC	CASSQAASSYNEQFF	NA	TRBJ2-1	TRBV6-5	NA
TGTGCCAGTAACCGGGACAGGAGCACAGATACGCAGTATTTT	CASNRDRSTDTQYF	TRBD1	TRBJ2-3	TRBV18	NA
TGTGCCAGCAGTTGGGGGGGGAGTCTAGCTACGCAGTATTTT	CASSWGGSLATQYF	TRBD2	TRBJ2-3	TRBV6-2/TRBV6-3	many
TGCGCCAGCAGCACCTCCGGGACAGGTGGAGAGACCCAGTACTTC	CASSTSGTGGETQYF	TRBD1	TRBJ2-5	TRBV5-1	NA
TGTGCCAGCAGTTCCTGGAGACGGGCACGGAACACTGAAGCTTTCTTT	CASSSWRRARNTEAFF	NA	TRBJ1-1	TRBV27	few
TGTGCCAGCAGCAACGAGGGTACGCAGTATTTT	CASSNEGTQYF	NA	TRBJ2-3	TRBV5-6	NA
TGTGCCAGCAGCGCCGGGACAGGGGTTGTCAACGAGCAGTTCTTC	CASSAGTGVVNEQFF	TRBD1	TRBJ2-1	TRBV9	once
TGCAGTGCTAGAGCCTTTACAGGAGGCGACTACAATGAGCAGTTCTTC	CSARAFTGGDYNEQFF	NA	TRBJ2-1	TRBV20-1	NA
TGTGCCAGCAGCTCTTCTAGCGGGGGCGGGGAGACCCAGTACTTC	CASSSSSGGGETQYF	TRBD2	TRBJ2-5	TRBV7-2	NA
TGCAGTGTTAGACACAGGGGGCGTAGGAGCTCCTACGAGCAGTACTTC	CSVRHRGRRSSYEQYF	TRBD1	TRBJ2-7	TRBV20-1	NA
TGTGCCAGCAGTTCCTCTCAGACAGGGCATAACTATGGCTACACCTTC	CASSSSQTGHNYGYTF	TRBD1	TRBJ1-2	TRBV12-3/TRBV12-4	NA
TGCAGTGTCTCGGGAGCAGCTCCCGGGGAGCTGTTTTTT	CSVSGAAPGELFF	NA	TRBJ2-2	TRBV20-1	NA
TGCGCCAGCAGCCAAAATAAGGGGGACAGGCGACTCAATCAGCCCCAGCATTTT	CASSQNKGDRRLNQPQHF	TRBD1	TRBJ1-5	TRBV4-1	few
TGTGCCAGCAGGTACCGGACAGGGGGCACCCCCATGAACACTGAAGCTTTCTTT	CASRYRTGGTPMNTEAFF	TRBD1	TRBJ1-1	TRBV6-5	NA
TGCGCCAGCAGCTTGGTAGAGGGCTTCGAGCAGTACTTC	CASSLVEGFEQYF	NA	TRBJ2-7	TRBV5-1	NA
TGTGCCAGCAGCCAAGAGGTGGGGTTGTACCAAGAGACCCAGTACTTC	CASSQEVGLYQETQYF	NA	TRBJ2-5	TRBV14	few
TGTGCCAGCGGAACATTGGGGTACGGGATCCTCTACGAGCAGTACTTC	CASGTLGYGILYEQYF	NA	TRBJ2-7	TRBV27	few
TGCAGTGCTGGCCTCAGGGGAAGCAATCAGCCCCAGCATTTT	CSAGLRGSNQPQHF	NA	TRBJ1-5	TRBV20-1	few
TGTGCCAGCAGCCAAAATGGGGTAGGAGATACGCAGTATTTT	CASSQNGVGDTQYF	NA	TRBJ2-3	TRBV4-2	few
TGCAGTGCTAGAGATCCCAGGGGCCCAGATACGCAGTATTTT	CSARDPRGPDTQYF	NA	TRBJ2-3	TRBV20-1	NA
TGTGCCAGCAGTTTTGGGCACCAAAGGGGGACAGGGGGGACCAATGAGCAGTTCTTC	CASSFGHQRGTGGTNEQFF	TRBD1	TRBJ2-1	TRBV28	NA
TGTGCCAGCACCCCGGACAGTGCTTACGAGCAGTACTTC	CASTPDSAYEQYF	NA	TRBJ2-7	TRBV12-3/TRBV12-4	NA
TGCGCCAGCAGCCCCAGCGGTATTTCCTCCTACGAGCAGTACTTC	CASSPSGISSYEQYF	NA	TRBJ2-7	TRBV4-1	NA
TGCAGTGCCAACAGGGGTGGGGACACCGGGGAGCTGTTTTTT	CSANRGGDTGELFF	TRBD1	TRBJ2-2	TRBV20-1	NA
TGCGCCAGCAGCCCTCCGGGGGGGCCCACTGAAGCTTTCTTT	CASSPPGGPTEAFF	NA	TRBJ1-1	TRBV4-3	few
TGTGCCACCAGTGAACCCGGACAGGGGGATATGCAGTATTTT	CATSEPGQGDMQYF	TRBD1	TRBJ2-3	TRBV24-1	once
TGTGCCAGCAGCCCCGCGGCAATCAACTATGGCTACACCTTC	CASSPAAINYGYTF	NA	TRBJ1-2	TRBV11-1	NA
TGTGCCAGCAGTCCCGACAGGGGGCCGGATGAAGCTTTCTTT	CASSPDRGPDEAFF	TRBD1	TRBJ1-1	TRBV2	NA
TGTGCCAGCAGCTTGCGGGAGGTTCATGGCTACACCTTC	CASSLREVHGYTF	NA	TRBJ1-2	TRBV7-9	few
TGCAGTGCTAGAGATAGGTGGCGGACTAACTCCTACGAGCAGTACTTC	CSARDRWRTNSYEQYF	NA	TRBJ2-7	TRBV20-1	NA
TGTGCCAGCAGCTTAGACTTCACCGGGACGGATGGCTACACCTTC	CASSLDFTGTDGYTF	NA	TRBJ1-2	TRBV7-2	NA
TGTGCCAGCAGCTTATCCACCGGGCTCCCTTATCAGCCCCAGCATTTT	CASSLSTGLPYQPQHF	NA	TRBJ1-5	TRBV7-9	NA
TGTGCCAGCAGTGGGCTAGCGGGTCCTCCTCAGTTCTTC	CASSGLAGPPQFF	TRBD2	TRBJ2-1	TRBV2	NA
TGCGCCAGCAGCTTGGAAGGGATAGGGGAGCCCCAGCATTTT	CASSLEGIGEPQHF	NA	TRBJ1-5	TRBV5-1	few
TGTGCCAGCAGGGACGGGGGGGCTGGCACAGATACGCAGTATTTT	CASRDGGAGTDTQYF	TRBD2	TRBJ2-3	TRBV12-3/TRBV12-4	medium-sized
TGCGCCAGCAGCCCTGCAGGGGGTAAGAACACTGAAGCTTTCTTT	CASSPAGGKNTEAFF	TRBD1	TRBJ1-1	TRBV5-1	NA
TGCAGTGCTCAGCCGTCGGGAGCGGGGGAGCAGTACTTC	CSAQPSGAGEQYF	TRBD2	TRBJ2-7	TRBV20-1	NA
TGTGCCAGCAGTTTATTAGGGACGGCCCCTGGCTACACCTTC	CASSLLGTAPGYTF	NA	TRBJ1-2	TRBV27	NA
TGTGCCAGCAGCGTACATTGGGGGGGCACAGATACGCAGTATTTT	CASSVHWGGTDTQYF	NA	TRBJ2-3	TRBV9	few
TGCGCCAGCAGCCAAGACAGCGGGGGGTACACCGGGGAGCTGTTTTTT	CASSQDSGGYTGELFF	TRBD2	TRBJ2-2	TRBV4-3	NA
TGTGCCACCAGTGAAGCAAGACAGGGTATCCATGAGCAGTTCTTC	CATSEARQGIHEQFF	TRBD1	TRBJ2-1	TRBV24-1	few
TGTGCCAGCAGCCCAGACAGGGGTTGGAACAATGAGCAGTTCTTC	CASSPDRGWNNEQFF	TRBD1	TRBJ2-1	TRBV7-2	few
TGTGCCAGCAGCGTAGAGGGACTAGCGGGATACATTCAGTACTTC	CASSVEGLAGYIQYF	TRBD2	TRBJ2-4	TRBV7-2	few